This T cell receptor (beta chain) was recorded in a study of regulatory T cells in long-lasting Graves disease. As for the study in general: Over-5-year antithyroid drug use with positive TSH receptor antibodies defined persistent Graves' disease in the study.

As regards this clonotype: Its antigen is unidentified.

Regarding time point: persistent/refractory GD, antithyroid drugs over 5 years with positive TRAb. PBMCs provided the RNA from which the TCR library was made. Findings and limits, study-wide: For persistent Graves' patients, TCR diversity was lower than for newly diagnosed ones. With some 2,700 shared public clonotypes, persistent patients exceeded new patients, who shared about 1,000.

In building TCR beta libraries, iRepertoire HTBI primers were used together with Arm-PCR of CDR3 regions. TCRdb itself ran the multiplex PCR reads through MiXCR, one entry per CDR3 protein. Of a few hundred thousand distinct CDR3 sequences listed, under 25% are singletons. Trimming cost V 7 bases and J 3 bases, with 9 bases left between them. The germline V gene encodes CDR1 MNHNS and CDR2 SASEGT. This CDR3 region has 13 residues. The genes are TRBV6-1 and TRBJ1-4, with D unresolved. This TCR derives from a female donor with Graves disease. This specimen was peripheral blood mononuclear cells (PBMCs), taken when the disease was refractory, from a patient treated with antithyroid drugs. The CDR3 loop is CASTKTPNEKLFF. CDR3 coding DNA: TGTGCCAGCACGAAGACTCCTAATGAAAAACTGTTTTTT.